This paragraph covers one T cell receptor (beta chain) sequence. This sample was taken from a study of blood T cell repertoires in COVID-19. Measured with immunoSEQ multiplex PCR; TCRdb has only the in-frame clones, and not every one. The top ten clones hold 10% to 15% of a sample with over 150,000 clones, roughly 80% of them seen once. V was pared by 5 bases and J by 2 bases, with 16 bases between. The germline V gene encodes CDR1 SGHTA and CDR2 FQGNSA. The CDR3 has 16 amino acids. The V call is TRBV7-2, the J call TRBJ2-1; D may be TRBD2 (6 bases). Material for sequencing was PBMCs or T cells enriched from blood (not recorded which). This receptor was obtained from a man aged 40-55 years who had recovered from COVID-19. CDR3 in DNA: TGTGCCAGCAGCCCCTTAGCGGTCCTACCCTACAATGAGCAGTTCTTC. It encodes CASSPLAVLPYNEQFF.